The T cell receptor (beta chain) under discussion was sequenced for a study of blood T cell repertoires in COVID-19. The wider study: Samples representing acute and convalescent COVID-19 were sourced from the United States, Italy and Spain.

Methods used by the authors: From reference gene primer amplification, estimates of nucleated cell counts were derived. Some clones are missing from TCRdb's copy, which holds only in-frame ones; the method was immunoSEQ multiplex PCR. V and J calls and clone size are those listed in that table; D and trimming were worked out from the DNA. The data contain more than 70,000 clones, 80% of them singletons. Sample: peripheral blood. The source of this sequence is a woman in her sixties or seventies with acute or convalescent COVID-19.

The CDR3 DNA is TGTGCCAGCAGCTTAGTCGTCGGGGGGGCCGGCGAGCAGTACTTC. Protein product: CASSLVVGGAGEQYF. The V and J genes are TRBV7-2 and TRBJ2-7; TRBD2 matches at 8 bases. The CDR3 length is 15 residues. The V gene's germline CDR1 is SGHTA and CDR2 FQGNSA. The J segment lost 6 bases and the V segment lost 1 base, leaving 8 bases of the junction unmatched.